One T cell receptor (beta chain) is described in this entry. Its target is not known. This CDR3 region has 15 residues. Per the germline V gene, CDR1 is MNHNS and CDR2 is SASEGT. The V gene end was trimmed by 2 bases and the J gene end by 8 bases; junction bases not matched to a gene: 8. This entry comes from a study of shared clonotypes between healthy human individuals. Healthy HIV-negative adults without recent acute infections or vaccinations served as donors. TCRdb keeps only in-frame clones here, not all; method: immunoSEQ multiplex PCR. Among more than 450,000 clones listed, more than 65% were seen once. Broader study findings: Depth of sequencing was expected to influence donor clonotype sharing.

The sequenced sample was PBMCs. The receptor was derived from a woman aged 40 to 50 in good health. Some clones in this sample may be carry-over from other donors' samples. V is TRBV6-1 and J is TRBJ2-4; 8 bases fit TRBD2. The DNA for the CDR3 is TGTGCCAGCAGTGAATATCCGACTAGCGAGGACATTCAGTACTTC. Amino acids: CASSEYPTSEDIQYF.